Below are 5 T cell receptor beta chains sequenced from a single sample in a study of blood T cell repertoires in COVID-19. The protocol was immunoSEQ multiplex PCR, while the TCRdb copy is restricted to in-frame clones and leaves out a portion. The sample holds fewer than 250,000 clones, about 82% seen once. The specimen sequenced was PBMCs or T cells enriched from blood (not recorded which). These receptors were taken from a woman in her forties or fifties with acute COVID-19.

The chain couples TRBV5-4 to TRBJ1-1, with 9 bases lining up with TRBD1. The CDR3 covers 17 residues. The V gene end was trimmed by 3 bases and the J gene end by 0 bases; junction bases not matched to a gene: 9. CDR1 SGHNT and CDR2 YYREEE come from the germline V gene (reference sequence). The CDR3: CASSYLTGGPLNTEAFF. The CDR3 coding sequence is TGTGCCAGCAGCTACCTAACAGGGGGCCCCCTGAACACTGAAGCTTTCTTT. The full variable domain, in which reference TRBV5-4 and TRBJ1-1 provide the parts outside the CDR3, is ETGVTQSPTHLIKTRGQQVTLRCSSQSGHNTVSWYQQALGQGPQFIFQYYREEENGRGNFPPRFSGLQFPNYSSELNVNALELDDSALYLCASSYLTGGPLNTEAFFGQGTRLTVV.

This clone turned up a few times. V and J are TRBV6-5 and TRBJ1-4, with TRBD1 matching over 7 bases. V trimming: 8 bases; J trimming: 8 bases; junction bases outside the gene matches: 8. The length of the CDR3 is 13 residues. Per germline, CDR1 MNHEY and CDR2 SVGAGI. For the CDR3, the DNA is TGTGCCAGCGGAGACAGGGTCTCGGAAAAACTGTTTTTT. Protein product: CASGDRVSEKLFF.

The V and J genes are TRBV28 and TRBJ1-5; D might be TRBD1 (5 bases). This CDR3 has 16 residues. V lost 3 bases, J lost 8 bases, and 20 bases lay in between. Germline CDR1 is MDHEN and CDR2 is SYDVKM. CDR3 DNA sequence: TGTGCCAGCAGTTTGTCGCAAAGGGGACTTAGGGAGCCCCAGCATTTT. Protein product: CASSLSQRGLREPQHF.

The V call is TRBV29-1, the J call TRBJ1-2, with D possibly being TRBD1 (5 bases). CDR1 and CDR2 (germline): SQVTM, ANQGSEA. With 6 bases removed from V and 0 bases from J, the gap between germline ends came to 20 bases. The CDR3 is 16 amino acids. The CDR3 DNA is TGCAGCGTCGAGCCGTCAGCGGGGCCCTCTAACTATGGCTACACCTTC. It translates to CSVEPSAGPSNYGYTF.

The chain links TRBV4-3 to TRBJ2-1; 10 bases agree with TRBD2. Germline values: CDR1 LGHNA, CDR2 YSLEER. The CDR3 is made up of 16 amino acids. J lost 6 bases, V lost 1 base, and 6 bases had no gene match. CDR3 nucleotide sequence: TGCGCCAGCAGCCAAGTACTAGCGGGGTTTGGCAATGAGCAGTTCTTC. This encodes CASSQVLAGFGNEQFF.